The 3 T cell receptor beta chains below all came from one sample that was sequenced in a study of T-cell reconstitution after alpha-beta-depleted transplantation in children. Preparing the TCRbeta library involved the use of unique molecular identifiers. Each CDR3 protein is one row after TCRdb ran MiXCR on the PCR reads. Counted here are around 450,000 distinct CDR3 sequences, roughly 16% occurring once; the ten biggest clones make up 25% to 30%. This sample comprised PBMCs, mostly from graft donor cells, obtained 360 days after TCRalphabeta/CD19-depleted stem cell transplant. These receptors all stem from a boy under two years old who had a stem cell transplant for Wiskott-Aldrich syndrome, so the T cells may come from the graft donor.

This clonotype turned up a few times. V and J are TRBV6-5 and TRBJ2-4; D might be TRBD2 (6 bases). The CDR3 is 17 amino acids. The germline V and J ends were trimmed by 0 bases and 7 bases, with 19 bases remaining between them. Germline CDR1 reads MNHEY; CDR2 reads SVGAGI. CDR3 DNA: TGTGCCAGCAGTTACTCTGTCGGCCGGGACTTGACGAACATTCAGTACTTC. Its protein is CASSYSVGRDLTNIQYF.

At least ten counts were recorded for this clonotype. CDR3 in amino acids: CASSLGFAETQYF. The CDR3 nucleotides read TGCGCCAGCAGCTTGGGATTTGCGGAGACCCAGTACTTC. This chain uses TRBV5-1 with TRBJ2-5, with D uncertain. Trimming shortened V by 0 bases and J by 5 bases, and 8 bases separated the two germline ends. The length of the CDR3 is 13 residues. Germline CDR1 and CDR2: SGHRS and YFSETQ.

This rearrangement joins TRBV6-1 to TRBJ2-7, with D perhaps TRBD1 (6 bases). The CDR3 length is 14 residues. V was trimmed by 7 bases and J by 2 bases, leaving 15 bases between them. Per germline, CDR1 MNHNS and CDR2 SASEGT. The CDR3 reads CASTRNREPYEQYF. The CDR3 DNA reads TGTGCCAGCACCCGAAACAGGGAACCCTACGAGCAGTACTTC.